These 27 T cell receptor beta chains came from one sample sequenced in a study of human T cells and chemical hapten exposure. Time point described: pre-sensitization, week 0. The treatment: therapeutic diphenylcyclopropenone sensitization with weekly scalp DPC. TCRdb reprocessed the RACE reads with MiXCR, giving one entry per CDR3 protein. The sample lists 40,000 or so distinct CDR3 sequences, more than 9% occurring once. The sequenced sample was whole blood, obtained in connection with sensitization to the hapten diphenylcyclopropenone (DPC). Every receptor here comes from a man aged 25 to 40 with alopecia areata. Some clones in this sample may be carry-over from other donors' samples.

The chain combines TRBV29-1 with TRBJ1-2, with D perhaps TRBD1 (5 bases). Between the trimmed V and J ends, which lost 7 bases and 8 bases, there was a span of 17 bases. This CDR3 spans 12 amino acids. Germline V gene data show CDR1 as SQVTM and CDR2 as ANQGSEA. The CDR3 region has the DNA TGCAGCGCGCTGGGGACGGACCCCGGCTACACCTTC. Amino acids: CSALGTDPGYTF.

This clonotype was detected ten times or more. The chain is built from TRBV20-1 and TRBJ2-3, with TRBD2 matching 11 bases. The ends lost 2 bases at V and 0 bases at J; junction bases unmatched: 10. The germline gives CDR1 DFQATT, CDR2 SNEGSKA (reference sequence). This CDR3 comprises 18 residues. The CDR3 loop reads CSARRSGRAPSSTDTQYF. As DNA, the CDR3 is TGCAGTGCTAGACGTAGCGGGAGGGCCCCCTCTAGCACAGATACGCAGTATTTT.

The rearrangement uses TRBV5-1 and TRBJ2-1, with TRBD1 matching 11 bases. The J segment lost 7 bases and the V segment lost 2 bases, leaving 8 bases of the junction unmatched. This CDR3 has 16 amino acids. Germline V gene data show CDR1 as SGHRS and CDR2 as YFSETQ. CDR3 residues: CASSLSRDRGKNEQFF. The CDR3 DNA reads TGCGCCAGCAGCTTATCCCGGGACAGGGGGAAGAATGAGCAGTTCTTC.

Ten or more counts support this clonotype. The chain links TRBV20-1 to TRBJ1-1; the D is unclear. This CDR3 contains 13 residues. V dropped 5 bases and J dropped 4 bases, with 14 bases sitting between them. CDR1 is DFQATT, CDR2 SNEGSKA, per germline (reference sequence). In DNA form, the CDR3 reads TGCAGTGCTTCCCGGAGGTCTGGCACTGAAGCTTTCTTT. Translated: CSASRRSGTEAFF.

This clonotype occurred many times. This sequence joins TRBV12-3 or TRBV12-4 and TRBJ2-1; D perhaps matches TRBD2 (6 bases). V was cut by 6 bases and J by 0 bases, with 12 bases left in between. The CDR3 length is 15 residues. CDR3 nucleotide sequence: TGTGCCAGCAGACCGGGACTGGCCTCCTACAATGAGCAGTTCTTC. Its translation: CASRPGLASYNEQFF.

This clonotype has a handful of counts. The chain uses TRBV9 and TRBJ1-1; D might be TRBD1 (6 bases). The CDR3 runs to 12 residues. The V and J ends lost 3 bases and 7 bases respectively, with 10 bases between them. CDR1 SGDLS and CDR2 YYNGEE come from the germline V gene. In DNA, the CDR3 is TGTGCCAGCAGCGCAGGGGTCGGTGAAGCTTTCTTT. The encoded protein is CASSAGVGEAFF.

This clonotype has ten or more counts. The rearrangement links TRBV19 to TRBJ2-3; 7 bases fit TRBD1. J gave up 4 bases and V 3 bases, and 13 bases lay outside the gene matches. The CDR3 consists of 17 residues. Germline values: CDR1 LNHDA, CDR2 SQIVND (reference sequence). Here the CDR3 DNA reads TGTGCCAGTAGTATGCAAAGAAGGACAGGCGTCCCAGATACGCAGTATTTT. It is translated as CASSMQRRTGVPDTQYF.

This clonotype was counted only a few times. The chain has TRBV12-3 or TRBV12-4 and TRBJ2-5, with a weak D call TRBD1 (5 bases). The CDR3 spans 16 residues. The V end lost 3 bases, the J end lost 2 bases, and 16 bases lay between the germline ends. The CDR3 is CASSFISGAGQETQYF. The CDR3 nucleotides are TGTGCCAGCAGTTTTATCTCTGGGGCAGGGCAAGAGACCCAGTACTTC.

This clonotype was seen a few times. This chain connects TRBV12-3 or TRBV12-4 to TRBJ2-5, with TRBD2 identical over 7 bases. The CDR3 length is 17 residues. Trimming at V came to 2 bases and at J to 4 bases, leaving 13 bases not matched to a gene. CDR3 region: CASSLSPGGVLSETQYF. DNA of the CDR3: TGTGCCAGCAGTTTATCTCCGGGGGGTGTTTTATCAGAGACCCAGTACTTC.

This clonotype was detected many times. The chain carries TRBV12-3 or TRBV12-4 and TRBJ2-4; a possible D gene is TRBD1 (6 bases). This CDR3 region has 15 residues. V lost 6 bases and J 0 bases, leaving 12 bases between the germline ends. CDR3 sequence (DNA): TGTGCCAGCAGCCCAGGGGTTCTAGCCAAAAACATTCAGTACTTC. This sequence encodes CASSPGVLAKNIQYF.

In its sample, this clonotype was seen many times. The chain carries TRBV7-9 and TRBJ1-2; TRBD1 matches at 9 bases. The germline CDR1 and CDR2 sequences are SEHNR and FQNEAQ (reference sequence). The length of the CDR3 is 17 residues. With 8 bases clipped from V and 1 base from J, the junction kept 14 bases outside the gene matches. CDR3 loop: CASAITLRQGVNYGYTF. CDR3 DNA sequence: TGTGCCAGCGCAATAACCCTAAGACAGGGGGTTAACTATGGCTACACCTTC.

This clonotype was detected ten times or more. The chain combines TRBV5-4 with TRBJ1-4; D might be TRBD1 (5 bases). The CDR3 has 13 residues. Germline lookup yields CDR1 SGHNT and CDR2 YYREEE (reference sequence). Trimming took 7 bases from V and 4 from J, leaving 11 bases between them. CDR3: CASRDGRNEKLFF. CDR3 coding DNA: TGTGCCAGCCGGGACGGTCGTAATGAAAAACTGTTTTTT.

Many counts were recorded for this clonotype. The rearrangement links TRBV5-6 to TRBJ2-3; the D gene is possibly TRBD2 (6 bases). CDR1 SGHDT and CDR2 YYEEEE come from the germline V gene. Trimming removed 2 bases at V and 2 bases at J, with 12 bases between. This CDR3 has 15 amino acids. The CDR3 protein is CASSFTGTSTDTQYF. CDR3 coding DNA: TGTGCCAGCAGCTTTACGGGGACTTCCACAGATACGCAGTATTTT.

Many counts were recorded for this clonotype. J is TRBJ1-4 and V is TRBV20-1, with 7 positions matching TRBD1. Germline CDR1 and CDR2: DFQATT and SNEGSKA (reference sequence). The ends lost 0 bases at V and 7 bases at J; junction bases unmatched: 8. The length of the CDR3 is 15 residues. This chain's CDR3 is CSARDVRQGGEKLFF. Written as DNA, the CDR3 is TGCAGTGCTAGAGATGTACGACAGGGTGGTGAAAAACTGTTTTTT.

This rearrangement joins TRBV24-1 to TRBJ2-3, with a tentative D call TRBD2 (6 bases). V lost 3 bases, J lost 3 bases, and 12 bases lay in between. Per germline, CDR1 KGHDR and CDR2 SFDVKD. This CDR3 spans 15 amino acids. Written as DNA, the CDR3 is TGTGCCACCAGTGATGGAGGGTTTTATACAGATACGCAGTATTTT. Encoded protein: CATSDGGFYTDTQYF.

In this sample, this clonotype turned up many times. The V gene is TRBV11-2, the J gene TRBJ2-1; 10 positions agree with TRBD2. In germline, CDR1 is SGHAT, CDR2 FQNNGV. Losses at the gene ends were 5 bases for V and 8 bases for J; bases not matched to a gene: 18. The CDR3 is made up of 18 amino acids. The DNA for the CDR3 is TGTGCCAGCAGCACTCTCAATCGGCTAGCGGGAGTGGCGTATGAGCAGTTCTTC. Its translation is CASSTLNRLAGVAYEQFF.

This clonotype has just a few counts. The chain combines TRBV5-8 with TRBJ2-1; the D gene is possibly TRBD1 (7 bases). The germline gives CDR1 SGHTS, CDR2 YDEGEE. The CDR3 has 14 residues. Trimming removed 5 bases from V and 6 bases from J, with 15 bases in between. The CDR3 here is CASRQGRLTNEQFF. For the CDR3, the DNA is TGTGCCAGCAGACAGGGGAGGCTTACCAATGAGCAGTTCTTC.

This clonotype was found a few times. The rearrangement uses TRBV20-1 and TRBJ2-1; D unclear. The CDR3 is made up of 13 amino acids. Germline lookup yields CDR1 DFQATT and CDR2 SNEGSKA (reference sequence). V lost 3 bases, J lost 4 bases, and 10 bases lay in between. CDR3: CSASGPPYNEQFF. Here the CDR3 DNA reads TGCAGTGCTAGTGGGCCCCCTTACAATGAGCAGTTCTTC.

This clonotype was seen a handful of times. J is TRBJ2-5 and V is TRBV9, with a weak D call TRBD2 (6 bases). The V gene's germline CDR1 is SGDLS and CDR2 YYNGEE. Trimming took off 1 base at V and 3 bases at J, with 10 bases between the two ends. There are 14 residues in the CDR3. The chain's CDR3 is CASSVMASEETQYF. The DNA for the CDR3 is TGTGCCAGCAGCGTAATGGCTAGCGAAGAGACCCAGTACTTC.

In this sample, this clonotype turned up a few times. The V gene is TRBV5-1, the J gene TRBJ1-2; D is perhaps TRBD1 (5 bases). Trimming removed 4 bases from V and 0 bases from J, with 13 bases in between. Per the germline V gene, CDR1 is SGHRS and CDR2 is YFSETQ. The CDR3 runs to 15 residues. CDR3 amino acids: CASSDLTATNYGYTF. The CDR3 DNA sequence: TGCGCCAGCAGCGACCTGACAGCTACTAACTATGGCTACACCTTC.

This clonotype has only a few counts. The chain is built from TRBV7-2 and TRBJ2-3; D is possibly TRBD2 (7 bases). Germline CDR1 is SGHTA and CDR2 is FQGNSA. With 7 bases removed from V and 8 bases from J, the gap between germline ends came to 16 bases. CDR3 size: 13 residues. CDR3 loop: CASTPGGVGTQYF. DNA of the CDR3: TGTGCCAGCACCCCGGGGGGCGTGGGTACGCAGTATTTT.

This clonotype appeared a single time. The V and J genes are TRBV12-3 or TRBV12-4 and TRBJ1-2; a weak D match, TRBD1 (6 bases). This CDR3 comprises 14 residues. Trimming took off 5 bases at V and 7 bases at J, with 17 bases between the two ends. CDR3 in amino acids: CASSRTVSRSGYTF. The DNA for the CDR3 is TGTGCCAGCAGTAGGACAGTAAGCAGAAGTGGCTACACCTTC.

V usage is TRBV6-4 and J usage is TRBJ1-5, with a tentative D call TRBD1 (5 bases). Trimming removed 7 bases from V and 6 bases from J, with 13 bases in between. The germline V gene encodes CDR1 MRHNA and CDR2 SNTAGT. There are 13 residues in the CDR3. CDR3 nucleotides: TGTGCCAGCACGTTCAGGGTCCGTCAGCCCCAGCATTTT. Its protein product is CASTFRVRQPQHF.

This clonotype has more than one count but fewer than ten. The CDR3 DNA reads TGTGCCAATGGACAGGGCTACGAGCAGTACTTC. Its translation is CANGQGYEQYF. The chain joins TRBV2 to TRBJ2-7; 8 nucleotides line up with TRBD1. The CDR3 has 11 residues. Germline V gives CDR1 SNHLY, CDR2 FYNNEI. V trimming: 10 bases; J trimming: 3 bases; junction bases outside the gene matches: 2.

This chain's CDR3 is CASSLGQNAIAKNIQYF. The CDR3 DNA is TGTGCCAGCAGCTTAGGACAGAATGCGATAGCCAAAAACATTCAGTACTTC. The J gene is TRBJ2-4, the V gene TRBV7-9, with a possible D match to TRBD1 (5 bases). This CDR3 comprises 17 residues. Germline loops: CDR1 SEHNR, CDR2 FQNEAQ (reference sequence). Trimming removed 1 base from V and 0 bases from J, with 13 bases in between. The whole variable domain, filled in from reference TRBV7-9 and TRBJ2-4, reads DTGVSQNPRHKITKRGQNVTFRCDPISEHNRLYWYRQTLGQGPEFLTYFQNEAQLEKSRLLSDRFSAERPKGSFSTLEIQRTEQGDSAMYLCASSLGQNAIAKNIQYFGAGTRLSVL.

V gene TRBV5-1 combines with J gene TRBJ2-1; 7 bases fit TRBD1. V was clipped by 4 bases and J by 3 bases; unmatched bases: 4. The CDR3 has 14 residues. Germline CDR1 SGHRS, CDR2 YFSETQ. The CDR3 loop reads CASSVGQVYNEQFF. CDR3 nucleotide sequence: TGCGCCAGCAGCGTTGGACAGGTCTACAATGAGCAGTTCTTC.

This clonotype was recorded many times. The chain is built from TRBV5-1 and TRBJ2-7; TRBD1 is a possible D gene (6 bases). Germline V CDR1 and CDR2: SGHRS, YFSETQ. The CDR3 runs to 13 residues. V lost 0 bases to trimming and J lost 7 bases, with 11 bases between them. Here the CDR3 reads CASSLEGRGEQYV. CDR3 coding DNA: TGCGCCAGCAGCTTGGAGGGCAGGGGTGAGCAGTACGTC.